The clone carrying this TCR beta chain showed up just a few times. What it binds is not known. CDR3 length: 15 amino acids. V gave up 1 base and J gave up 4 bases; unmatched junction bases: 0. The germline V gene encodes CDR1 SGHDN and CDR2 FVKESK. Sample-barcoded 5' priming and a J-beta primer mix drove a second PCR of about 7 to 12 cycles. TCRdb passed the 5' RACE reads through MiXCR, listing each CDR3 protein once. The sample has 700,000 or so distinct CDR3 sequences, around 38% seen once. This entry is derived from a study of blood T cells in healthy people across ages. Study information: Template switching retrieved approximately one barcoded beta molecule for each two T cells.

Notes on the study in general: Diversity figures based on one million T cells were deemed too low. Observed TCR beta diversity per million T cells went down as age went up. This fall followed a roughly linear course with age.

The receptor comes from a man aged 80 or over in good health. V gene TRBV14 combines with J gene TRBJ1-6; 8 nucleotides agree with TRBD1. Sequencing was performed on blood. The CDR3 bases are TGTGCCAGCAGCCAAGGGACAGGGTATAATTCACCCCTCCACTTT. This codes for CASSQGTGYNSPLHF.